The 22 T cell receptor beta chains below were found in one sample sequenced in a study of siplizumab effects on memory and regulatory T cells (dated by TCRdb to the late 2010s). Library method: the immunoSEQ multiplex PCR assay. TCRdb stores this immuneACCESS table with in-frame sequences only. Part of the clones is absent; in the studies checked, under half of the shortfall reflects unresolved V genes, and no reason is known for the rest. This sample lists more than 45,000 clones; more than 80% were detected once. The leading ten clones occupy roughly two fifths of the sample. The sequencing sample was made of CD8+ T cells sorted from blood. The receptors come from a human donor in good health.

This clone was counted at least ten times. The chain recombines TRBV6-4 with TRBJ2-3; no reliable D call. Germline V gene sequence: CDR1 MRHNA, CDR2 SNTAGT. V was shortened by 0 bases and J by 0 bases, with 4 bases between the two germline ends. The CDR3 sequence is 14 residues long. CDR3 protein: CASSDSDSTDTQYF. The DNA of the CDR3 is TGTGCCAGCAGTGACTCGGACAGCACAGATACGCAGTATTTT.

This chain uses TRBV7-9 with TRBJ2-1; 7 bases are a match to TRBD1. The CDR3 runs 13 residues. Trimming removed 8 bases from V and 9 bases from J; junction bases left unmatched: 10. Germline V lookup: CDR1 SEHNR, CDR2 FQNEAQ (reference sequence). In nucleotides, the CDR3 is TGTGCCAGCGGGACAGCCCTATCGGGTGAGCAGTTCTTC. Translation gives CASGTALSGEQFF.

The gene calls are TRBV25-1 and TRBJ1-3, with D unresolved. The ends were cut back, 1 base at V and 1 base at J, with 5 bases in the middle. Germline values: CDR1 MGHDK, CDR2 SYGVNS. This CDR3 has 14 amino acids. CDR3 in DNA: TGTGCCAGCAGTGAATTAGGGTCTGGAAACACCATATATTTT. Protein product: CASSELGSGNTIYF.

The chain employs TRBV10-2 and TRBJ2-1; D is ambiguous. Germline V gene sequence: CDR1 WSHSY, CDR2 SAAADI. The V end lost 4 bases, the J end lost 6 bases, and 7 bases lay between the germline ends. This CDR3 region has 12 residues. CDR3: CASSGRSNEQFF. Written as DNA, the CDR3 is TGCGCCAGCAGTGGAAGGAGCAATGAGCAGTTCTTC.

The rearrangement joins TRBV19 to TRBJ1-3; D remains ambiguous. The length of the CDR3 is 14 residues. CDR1 is LNHDA and CDR2 is SQIVND in the germline V gene (reference sequence). V lost 1 base and J 2 bases, leaving 6 bases between the germline ends. As DNA, the CDR3 is TGTGCCAGTAGTATAGGGGTGCCTGGAAACACCATATATTTT. The encoded protein is CASSIGVPGNTIYF. Drawing the rest from reference TRBV19 and TRBJ1-3, the complete variable domain is DGGITQSPKYLFRKEGQNVTLSCEQNLNHDAMYWYRQDPGQGLRLIYYSQIVNDFQKGDIAEGYSVSREKKESFPLTVTSAQKNPTAFYLCASSIGVPGNTIYFGEGSWLTVV.

The table lists this clone with a count of one. This chain uses TRBV5-4 with TRBJ2-4; no firm D call. This CDR3 has 14 amino acids. Trimming cost V 0 bases and J 8 bases, with 12 bases left between them. CDR1 SGHNT and CDR2 YYREEE come from the germline V gene (reference sequence). The CDR3 protein is CASSLAESRDIQYF. The CDR3 DNA reads as TGTGCCAGCAGCTTGGCCGAGTCACGGGACATTCAGTACTTC.

V is TRBV7-9 and J is TRBJ1-5; unclear D gene. This CDR3 contains 16 residues. Germline lookup yields CDR1 SEHNR and CDR2 FQNEAQ (reference sequence). Trimming removed 5 bases at V and 5 bases at J, with 19 bases between. In DNA, the CDR3 is TGTGCCAGCAGCCTGGACGGACCGCGTGTGGATCAGCCCCAGCATTTT. It encodes CASSLDGPRVDQPQHF.

This chain links TRBV30 with TRBJ2-1; 10 positions agree with TRBD2. The V gene's germline CDR1 is GTSNPN and CDR2 SVGIG (reference sequence). CDR3 length: 14 residues. The trim removed 2 bases at V and 7 bases at J, leaving 5 bases unmatched. The CDR3 region has the DNA TGTGCCTGGAGTACCCTAGCGGGAGTGAATGAGCAGTTCTTC. This codes for CAWSTLAGVNEQFF.

The chain has TRBV2 and TRBJ1-4; no reliable D call. The CDR3 is made up of 14 amino acids. V gave up 6 bases and J gave up 8 bases, with 16 bases separating them. Germline assignment: CDR1 SNHLY and CDR2 FYNNEI. The CDR3 is CASSPAGMGEKLFF. CDR3 coding DNA: TGTGCCAGCAGCCCGGCGGGGATGGGAGAAAAACTGTTTTTT.

V gene TRBV7-9 combines with J gene TRBJ1-2; tentative D call: TRBD1 (5 bases). Germline V gene lookup returns CDR1 SEHNR and CDR2 FQNEAQ (reference sequence). Trimming removed 0 bases at V and 6 bases at J, with 14 bases between. The CDR3 length is 15 residues. CDR3 sequence: CASSLAVEGLHGYTF. The DNA of the CDR3 is TGTGCCAGCAGCTTAGCGGTGGAGGGGCTGCATGGCTACACCTTC.

This rearrangement joins TRBV27 to TRBJ2-7; 10 bases fit TRBD2. Germline V gene data show CDR1 as MNHEY and CDR2 as SMNVEV (reference sequence). The CDR3 has 14 residues. The trim removed 5 bases at V and 9 bases at J, leaving 10 bases unmatched. The CDR3 DNA reads as TGTGCCAGCAGTCTCACCGGGACTAGCGATGTGCAGTACTTC. Amino acids: CASSLTGTSDVQYF.

This sequence joins TRBV30 and TRBJ2-7; 10 bases match TRBD2. CDR1 is GTSNPN and CDR2 is SVGIG in the germline V gene (reference sequence). V dropped 7 bases and J dropped 4; count of bases not matched to a gene: 13. The CDR3 consists of 15 residues. CDR3 protein: CASKRAGLAEYEQYF. In DNA form, the CDR3 reads TGTGCCTCTAAAAGAGCCGGACTAGCGGAGTACGAGCAGTACTTC. The full variable domain, in which reference TRBV30 and TRBJ2-7 provide the parts outside the CDR3, is SQTIHQWPATLVQPVGSPLSLECTVEGTSNPNLYWYRQAAGRGLQLLFYSVGIGQISSEVPQNLSASRPQDRQFILSSKKLLLSDSGFYLCASKRAGLAEYEQYFGPGTRLTVT.

The CDR3 coding sequence is TGTGCCAGCAGCTTGGCCGCAGGGGCTTTAAATAACTATGGCTACACCTTC. It encodes CASSLAAGALNNYGYTF. The chain carries TRBV5-5 and TRBJ1-2, with a tentative D call TRBD1 (6 bases). V shed 0 bases and J shed 1 base, with 16 bases lying between them. This CDR3 spans 17 amino acids. Per germline, CDR1 SGHKS and CDR2 YYEKEE (reference sequence).

The chain links TRBV6-1 to TRBJ1-1; D gene uncertain. Germline-derived CDR1 and CDR2 are MNHNS and SASEGT. The V end was cut by 2 bases, the J end by 1 base, with 14 bases between. This CDR3 region has 16 residues. The CDR3 loop reads CASSELQQTPNTEAFF. In DNA form, the CDR3 reads TGTGCCAGCAGTGAATTGCAACAGACACCGAACACTGAAGCTTTCTTT.

This clone was recorded only once. This chain connects TRBV7-6 to TRBJ2-2; D is unclear. CDR1 is SGHVS and CDR2 is FNYEAQ in the germline V gene. This CDR3 spans 14 amino acids. With 7 bases removed from V and 0 bases from J, the gap between germline ends came to 9 bases. The CDR3 bases are TGTGCCAGCAAAACAGAAGCGAACACCGGGGAGCTGTTTTTT. This gives the protein CASKTEANTGELFF.

This chain links TRBV9 with TRBJ1-4, with 7 bases lining up with TRBD1. V lost 5 bases and J lost 4; bases outside the gene matches: 8. There are 15 residues in the CDR3. The germline V gene has CDR1 SGDLS and CDR2 YYNGEE. CDR3: CASSDREADNEKLFF. DNA for the CDR3: TGTGCCAGCAGTGACAGGGAGGCGGATAATGAAAAACTGTTTTTT.

This rearrangement joins TRBV9 to TRBJ2-7; TRBD1 or TRBD2 may be the D gene (6 bases each). V was clipped by 0 bases and J by 7 bases, with 11 bases between them. This CDR3 comprises 13 residues. Germline CDR1 is SGDLS and CDR2 is YYNGEE. The CDR3 reads CASSVGRGKEQYF. In nucleotides, the CDR3 is TGTGCCAGCAGCGTAGGGAGGGGGAAAGAGCAGTACTTC.

The chain carries TRBV12-5 and TRBJ2-3, with D unresolved. The ends were cut back, 4 bases at V and 4 bases at J, with 9 bases in the middle. The germline gives CDR1 LGHNT, CDR2 FRNRAP. This CDR3 is 13 amino acids long. The CDR3 DNA is TGTGCTAGTGGTTCCCACCCGGCAGATACGCAGTATTTT. Protein: CASGSHPADTQYF.

This chain uses TRBV7-9 with TRBJ2-7, with D perhaps TRBD1 or TRBD2 (6 bases each). The germline V gene has CDR1 SEHNR and CDR2 FQNEAQ (reference sequence). CDR3 length equals 16 residues. The ends were cut back, 2 bases at V and 1 base at J, with 15 bases in the middle. The chain's CDR3 is CASSLFAGHQSYEQYF. In nucleotides, the CDR3 is TGTGCCAGCAGCTTATTTGCGGGACACCAGTCCTACGAGCAGTACTTC. Full variable domain (remainder filled in from reference TRBV7-9 and TRBJ2-7): DTGVSQNPRHKITKRGQNVTFRCDPISEHNRLYWYRQTLGQGPEFLTYFQNEAQLEKSRLLSDRFSAERPKGSFSTLEIQRTEQGDSAMYLCASSLFAGHQSYEQYFGPGTRLTVT.

J is TRBJ2-7 and V is TRBV19; D might be TRBD2 (5 bases). The CDR3 has 12 residues. Germline assignment: CDR1 LNHDA and CDR2 SQIVND (reference sequence). The V and J ends lost 6 bases and 4 bases respectively, with 10 bases between them. The CDR3: CASSRGGYEQYF. The CDR3 nucleotides read TGTGCCAGTAGCCGCGGCGGGTACGAGCAGTACTTC.

This rearrangement joins TRBV4-3 to TRBJ2-3, with 12 bases fitting TRBD2. The CDR3 covers 20 residues. Germline CDR1 is LGHNA and CDR2 is YSLEER. V was pared by 1 base and J by 3 bases, with 14 bases of the junction left unmatched. The CDR3 DNA is TGCGCCAGCAGCCAAGTTTCTGGGCTAGCGGGAGGGCCCTCGACAGATACGCAGTATTTT. It yields the protein CASSQVSGLAGGPSTDTQYF.

The V and J genes are TRBV7-9 and TRBJ2-7; D gene ambiguous. Deletions cut 1 base from V and 5 bases from J, with 3 bases between. This CDR3 has 11 residues. Germline CDR1 and CDR2: SEHNR and FQNEAQ (reference sequence). The CDR3, as DNA: TGTGCCAGCAGCTTAGGGAACGAGCAGTACTTC. Its translation: CASSLGNEQYF.